Following are 30 T cell receptor beta chains from one sample sequenced in a study of blood T cells in healthy people across ages. Then a second PCR, running about 6 to 11 cycles, was carried out with a sample-barcoded 5' primer and a J-beta primer mix. TCRdb reprocessed the 5' RACE reads via MiXCR and lists one record per CDR3 protein. The table has about 900,000 distinct CDR3 sequences, around two thirds seen once; the top ten hold roughly a quarter. Material for sequencing was blood. The receptors come from a man aged 25 to 45 in good health.

The CDR3: CASRATSGGYNEQFF. Here the CDR3 DNA reads TGTGCCAGCAGGGCAACTAGCGGGGGGTACAATGAGCAGTTCTTC. The chain recombines TRBV7-3 with TRBJ2-1; 12 nucleotides line up with TRBD2. With V trimmed by 6 bases and J by 4 bases, 4 bases remained unmatched. Germline lookup yields CDR1 SGHTA and CDR2 FQGTGA. The CDR3 has 15 amino acids.

The genes are TRBV7-9 and TRBJ2-7; D is possibly TRBD1 or TRBD2 (5 bases each). V shed 5 bases and J shed 3 bases, with 14 bases lying between them. This CDR3 contains 14 residues. Germline CDR1 reads SEHNR; CDR2 reads FQNEAQ (reference sequence). CDR3 DNA: TGTGCCAGCAGCCCAGGGCCTAGCTACTACGAGCAGTACTTC. This translates into CASSPGPSYYEQYF.

The rearrangement links TRBV4-1 to TRBJ1-1; the match to TRBD1 covers 9 bases. Germline CDR1 is MGHRA and CDR2 is YSYEKL. V shed 6 bases and J 3 bases; nucleotides not matched to a gene: 5. This CDR3 region has 14 residues. CDR3 protein: CASSRTGVYTEAFF. As DNA, the CDR3 is TGCGCCAGCAGTCGGACAGGGGTGTACACTGAAGCTTTCTTT.

The rearrangement uses TRBV20-1 and TRBJ2-1, with no clear D. Looked up from germline, CDR1 is DFQATT and CDR2 is SNEGSKA (reference sequence). Trimming shortened V by 8 bases and J by 2 bases, and 13 bases separated the two germline ends. CDR3 size: 13 residues. CDR3: CSSTISAYNEQFF. In DNA form, the CDR3 reads TGCAGTTCAACTATCTCCGCCTACAATGAGCAGTTCTTC.

Ten or more counts support this clonotype. V is TRBV27 and J is TRBJ2-6; TRBD2 is a possible D gene (6 bases). Germline V lookup: CDR1 MNHEY, CDR2 SMNVEV (reference sequence). The V end lost 0 bases, the J end lost 4 bases, and 16 bases lay between the germline ends. The CDR3 loop spans 18 amino acids. CDR3 nucleotides: TGTGCCAGCAGTTTATCCGGGACTGAATCCTGGGGGGCCAACGTCCTGACTTTC. Its protein product is CASSLSGTESWGANVLTF.

There are a few counts of this clonotype. The J gene is TRBJ1-5, the V gene TRBV24-1; tentative D call: TRBD1 (6 bases). V was cut by 3 bases and J by 2 bases, with 13 bases left in between. Germline assignment: CDR1 KGHDR and CDR2 SFDVKD. This CDR3 contains 16 residues. The CDR3: CATSDTQGVGNQPQHF. In nucleotides, the CDR3 is TGTGCCACCAGTGATACACAGGGTGTGGGCAATCAGCCCCAGCATTTT.

This clonotype appeared a few times. V gene TRBV10-3 combines with J gene TRBJ1-5, with TRBD1 matching 12 bases. This CDR3 region has 17 residues. Germline loops: CDR1 ENHRY, CDR2 SYGVKD. V was clipped by 4 bases and J by 7 bases; unmatched bases: 11. CDR3 nucleotide sequence: TGTGCCATCAGTGCGTCCTGGGACAGGGGGCTGAAGCAGCCCCAGCATTTT. Amino acids: CAISASWDRGLKQPQHF.

In this sample, this clonotype turned up a few times. This sequence joins TRBV4-3 and TRBJ2-1; D not resolved. The CDR3 spans 12 residues. The V end was cut by 1 base, the J end by 9 bases, with 7 bases between. Germline CDR1 and CDR2: LGHNA and YSLEER. As DNA, the CDR3 is TGCGCCAGCAGCCAAGGAACCACTGAGCAGTTCTTC. Its protein product is CASSQGTTEQFF.

This clonotype was recorded once. This rearrangement joins TRBV6-2 or TRBV6-3 to TRBJ2-3; TRBD2 agrees at 8 bases. CDR1 is MNHEY and CDR2 is SVGEGT in the germline V gene. The CDR3 contains 17 residues. J was trimmed by 2 bases and V by 3 bases; bases with no gene match: 10. The CDR3 nucleotides read TGTGCCAGCAGTTATCATATCGGCGGGGGGAACACAGATACGCAGTATTTT. This encodes CASSYHIGGGNTDTQYF.

The genes are TRBV20-1 and TRBJ2-3, with 9 bases fitting TRBD2. Germline lookup yields CDR1 DFQATT and CDR2 SNEGSKA (reference sequence). The CDR3 contains 16 residues. V lost 3 bases to trimming and J lost 2 bases; unmatched junction nucleotides: 9. The CDR3 nucleotides read TGCAGTGCTAGCGGCGGGACTAGCTCATACACAGATACGCAGTATTTT. Amino acid sequence: CSASGGTSSYTDTQYF.

This clonotype was observed a handful of times. The chain has TRBV4-3 and TRBJ1-2; possible D gene TRBD1, 5 bases. Per the germline V gene, CDR1 is LGHNA and CDR2 is YSLEER. CDR3 length: 15 residues. V lost 1 base and J 6 bases, leaving 15 bases between the germline ends. The CDR3 nucleotides read TGCGCCAGCAGCCAAGGGAGCGGCAGGGTGGATGGCTACACCTTC. Translated: CASSQGSGRVDGYTF.

This clonotype was counted once. The chain combines TRBV12-3 or TRBV12-4 with TRBJ2-7; D is undetermined. The CDR3 is 14 amino acids. V was trimmed by 6 bases and J by 7 bases, leaving 19 bases between them. The CDR3, as DNA: TGTGCCAGCAGGCCCACTGGTGGAGCCCGGGAGCAGTACTTC. Translating it yields CASRPTGGAREQYF.

J is TRBJ2-7 and V is TRBV20-1; D may be TRBD2 (5 bases). V lost 3 bases, J lost 3 bases, and 12 bases lay in between. CDR1 and CDR2 from the germline V gene are DFQATT and SNEGSKA (reference sequence). The CDR3 contains 13 residues. The CDR3 sequence: CSASGRAYYEQYF. In DNA form, the CDR3 reads TGCAGTGCTAGTGGGCGGGCCTACTACGAGCAGTACTTC.

J is TRBJ2-5 and V is TRBV20-1; TRBD1 aligns across 7 bases. This CDR3 contains 13 residues. J was trimmed by 2 bases and V by 6 bases; bases with no gene match: 6. Per germline, CDR1 DFQATT and CDR2 SNEGSKA (reference sequence). For the CDR3, the DNA is TGCAGTGCCGTAGACAGGGAGCAAGAGACCCAGTACTTC. Translation: CSAVDREQETQYF.

The rearrangement uses TRBV5-1 and TRBJ2-2, with unresolved D. The V gene's germline CDR1 is SGHRS and CDR2 YFSETQ. Trimming shortened V by 5 bases and J by 2 bases, and 7 bases separated the two germline ends. This CDR3 region has 13 residues. CDR3 sequence reads: CASSEVNTGELFF. The DNA for the CDR3 is TGCGCCAGCAGTGAGGTTAACACCGGGGAGCTGTTTTTT.

J is TRBJ2-5 and V is TRBV4-2; 10 nucleotides agree with TRBD2. This CDR3 has 16 amino acids. Germline V gene data show CDR1 as LGHNA and CDR2 as YNFKEQ. J lost 1 base, V lost 5 bases, and 7 bases had no gene match. In DNA, the CDR3 is TGTGCCAGCAGCAAGACTAGCGGGTCCTTCCAAGAGACCCAGTACTTC. Its protein is CASSKTSGSFQETQYF.

This clonotype was seen a handful of times. The rearrangement uses TRBV5-1 and TRBJ1-1; 7 bases fit TRBD1. This CDR3 comprises 15 residues. The germline V gene encodes CDR1 SGHRS and CDR2 YFSETQ. Unmatched junction bases numbered 13, after V lost 4 bases and J lost 7 bases. This CDR3 reads CASSPRQGGQIEAFF. CDR3 DNA sequence: TGCGCCAGCAGCCCGAGACAGGGAGGCCAGATTGAAGCTTTCTTT.

The rearrangement uses TRBV4-2 and TRBJ2-3; TRBD2 matches 11 bases. Germline-derived CDR1 and CDR2 are LGHNA and YNFKEQ. The CDR3 length is 17 residues. After removal of 3 bases from V and 6 bases from J, the junction contained 11 bases not matched to a gene. CDR3: CASSHDLTSGDGDTQYF. CDR3 nucleotides: TGTGCCAGCAGCCATGACTTGACTAGCGGGGACGGGGATACGCAGTATTTT.

A few counts support this clonotype. The genes are TRBV25-1 and TRBJ2-7; possible D gene TRBD1, 6 bases. CDR1 and CDR2 (germline): MGHDK, SYGVNS. This CDR3 comprises 15 residues. V was shortened by 2 bases and J by 1 base, with 12 bases between the two germline ends. The CDR3 reads CASSEGGRVSYEQYF. CDR3 DNA: TGTGCCAGCAGTGAAGGGGGCCGGGTATCCTACGAGCAGTACTTC.

This chain links TRBV20-1 with TRBJ2-5; 9 bases match TRBD2. Trimming cost V 0 bases and J 0 bases; bases outside gene matches: 11. CDR1 is DFQATT and CDR2 is SNEGSKA in the germline V gene (reference sequence). The CDR3 runs to 18 residues. CDR3 DNA sequence: TGCAGTGCTAGAGATAGGTGGCTAGCGGGGCCACACCAAGAGACCCAGTACTTC. Protein: CSARDRWLAGPHQETQYF.

The chain combines TRBV5-1 with TRBJ2-5; D perhaps matches TRBD2 (5 bases). The DNA end is a closer match to TRBJ2-7, so the J assignment may be wrong. The CDR3 loop spans 13 amino acids. Per the germline V gene, CDR1 is SGHRS and CDR2 is YFSETQ. The CDR3 here is CASSMTTTYEQYF. In DNA form, the CDR3 reads TGCGCCAGCAGCATGACTACCACCTACGAGCAGTACTTC.

This clonotype was seen a single time. The rearrangement uses TRBV6-5 and TRBJ2-7; maybe TRBD2 (6 bases). Per germline, CDR1 MNHEY and CDR2 SVGAGI. V was shortened by 4 bases and J by 5 bases, with 21 bases between the two germline ends. CDR3 length equals 16 residues. This chain's CDR3 is CASSWTPGLGRDEQYF. CDR3 DNA sequence: TGTGCCAGCAGTTGGACACCGGGACTGGGGAGAGACGAGCAGTACTTC.

The V call is TRBV20-1, the J call TRBJ1-6; D remains ambiguous. V lost 0 bases and J lost 0, with 15 bases in between. Germline assignment: CDR1 DFQATT and CDR2 SNEGSKA (reference sequence). The CDR3 has 18 residues. This CDR3 reads CSARDWKGQSSYNSPLHF. CDR3 sequence (DNA): TGCAGTGCTAGAGATTGGAAAGGTCAGAGCTCCTATAATTCACCCCTCCACTTT.

The DNA of the CDR3 is TGTGCCACCAGCAGAGATCTGGGGGTCTACGAGCAGTACTTC. Translation: CATSRDLGVYEQYF. V and J are TRBV15 and TRBJ2-4; D assignment may be TRBD1 or TRBD2 (5 bases each). The end of the DNA aligns better with TRBJ2-7, so the J call may be wrong. The CDR3 has 14 residues. From germline, CDR1 is LNHNV and CDR2 YYDKDF (reference sequence).

This chain uses TRBV3-1 with TRBJ2-7; D uncertain. V was cut by 0 bases and J by 6 bases, with 9 bases left in between. Germline assignment: CDR1 LGHDT and CDR2 YNNKEL (reference sequence). The CDR3 runs to 13 residues. The DNA for the CDR3 is TGTGCCAGCAGCCAAGATACGAGCTGCGAGCAGTACTTC. It translates to CASSQDTSCEQYF.

This sequence joins TRBV29-1 and TRBJ2-7; 7 bases map to TRBD1. Germline-derived CDR1 and CDR2 are SQVTM and ANQGSEA. This CDR3 spans 13 amino acids. Trimming cost V 2 bases and J 4 bases; bases outside gene matches: 5. In nucleotides, the CDR3 is TGCAGCGTTGAAACCCGACAGGGATACGAGCAGTACTTC. Its protein is CSVETRQGYEQYF.

The rearrangement joins TRBV5-5 to TRBJ2-5, with unresolved D. V lost 4 bases, J lost 11 bases, and 21 bases lay in between. The CDR3 runs 14 residues. Germline V gene data show CDR1 as SGHKS and CDR2 as YYEKEE (reference sequence). The CDR3 spells CASSEFAGRAEQYF. The CDR3 coding sequence is TGTGCCAGCAGCGAATTCGCAGGTCGGGCAGAGCAGTACTTC.

V and J are TRBV21-1 and TRBJ2-7; the table calls TRBD1, which could not be checked here. TRBV21-1 is flagged as a pseudogene. The CDR3 loop spans 19 amino acids. CDR3 region: CASSKAQGQGAFRTYEQYF. The CDR3 region has the DNA TGTGCCAGCAGCAAAGCACAGGGACAGGGGGCATTTAGGACCTACGAGCAGTACTTC.

This clonotype was observed a handful of times. The rearrangement joins TRBV5-1 to TRBJ1-2; 7 nucleotides match TRBD1. Per the germline V gene, CDR1 is SGHRS and CDR2 is YFSETQ. V shed 6 bases, J shed 6 bases, and the junction held 11 bases outside the gene matches. The CDR3 runs to 14 residues. DNA for the CDR3: TGCGCCAGCACCCTAGACACAGGGGACCATGGCTACACCTTC. Its protein product is CASTLDTGDHGYTF.

V gene TRBV25-1 combines with J gene TRBJ1-6, with TRBD1 matching 9 bases. The CDR3 covers 15 residues. Germline trimming cut 6 bases from V and 8 bases from J; bases unmatched to any gene: 8. The germline V gene encodes CDR1 MGHDK and CDR2 SYGVNS. The CDR3 nucleotides read TGTGCCAGCAGGACAGGGGGAGGCCGTGATTCACCCCTCCACTTT. As protein: CASRTGGGRDSPLHF.